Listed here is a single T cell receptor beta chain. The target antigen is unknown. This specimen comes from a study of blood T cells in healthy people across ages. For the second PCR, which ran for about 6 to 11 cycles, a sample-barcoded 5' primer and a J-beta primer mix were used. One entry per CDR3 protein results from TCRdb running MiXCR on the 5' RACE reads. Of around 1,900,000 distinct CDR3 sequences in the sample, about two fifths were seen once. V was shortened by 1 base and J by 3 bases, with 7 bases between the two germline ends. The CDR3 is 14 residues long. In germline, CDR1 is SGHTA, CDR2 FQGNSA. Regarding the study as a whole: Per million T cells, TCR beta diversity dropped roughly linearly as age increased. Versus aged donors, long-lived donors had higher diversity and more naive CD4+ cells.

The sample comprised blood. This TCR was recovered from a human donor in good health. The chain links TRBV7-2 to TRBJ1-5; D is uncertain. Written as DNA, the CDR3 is TGTGCCAGCAGCTTAGTAATCCCCAATCAGCCCCAGCATTTT. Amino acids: CASSLVIPNQPQHF.